The 24 T cell receptor beta chains in this list originate from one sample, sequenced in a study of patients and donors after allogeneic stem cell transplantation. TCRdb ran MiXCR on the RT-PCR reads and lists one entry per CDR3 protein. The sample lists approximately 410,000 distinct CDR3 sequences; 16% were seen once. Sequenced material: blood, either unsorted or a sorted T cell fraction (not recorded which). The origin of the receptors is a human donor who was either an allogeneic HSCT recipient or a stem cell or donor lymphocyte infusion donor (not recorded which). It is not recorded whose cells these are; they may come from a transplant donor.

Only a few counts were recorded for this clonotype. V usage is TRBV29-1 and J usage is TRBJ1-2; D gene unclear. Germline CDR1 SQVTM, CDR2 ANQGSEA. This CDR3 region has 11 residues. V lost 4 bases, J lost 6 bases, and 9 bases lay in between. CDR3 sequence reads: CSVGVKHGYTF. CDR3 in DNA: TGCAGCGTTGGAGTAAAGCATGGCTACACCTTC.

The chain has TRBV7-6 and TRBJ2-1; D might be TRBD2 (5 bases). Germline-derived CDR1 and CDR2 are SGHVS and FNYEAQ. This CDR3 is built from 16 residues. V was pared by 2 bases and J by 1 base, with 12 bases between. In DNA form, the CDR3 reads TGTGCCAGCAGCTTACTAGCCCAGTCTTCCTACAATGAGCAGTTCTTC. Translated, it gives CASSLLAQSSYNEQFF. Together with reference TRBV7-6 and TRBJ2-1, the CDR3 gives the full variable domain: GAGVSQSPRYKVTKRGQDVALRCDPISGHVSLYWYRQALGQGPEFLTYFNYEAQQDKSGLPNDRFSAERPEGSISTLTIQRTEQRDSAMYRCASSLLAQSSYNEQFFGPGTRLTVL.

The V gene is TRBV7-2, the J gene TRBJ2-2, with 7 bases that match TRBD1. V lost 5 bases, J lost 6 bases, and 9 bases stayed unmatched. This CDR3 has 15 amino acids. Per germline, CDR1 SGHTA and CDR2 FQGNSA. Written as DNA, the CDR3 is TGTGCCAGCAGCCCGACAGGGAACGTCGCCGGGGAGCTGTTTTTT. This gives the protein CASSPTGNVAGELFF.

There are many counts of this clonotype. This chain uses TRBV5-1 with TRBJ2-2; D gene ambiguous. The CDR3 has 16 residues. The germline CDR1 and CDR2 sequences are SGHRS and YFSETQ. The V gene lost 0 bases and the J gene lost 0 bases, with 9 bases spanning the gap. CDR3 sequence (DNA): TGCGCCAGCAGCTTGGAGGGCGATCCGAACACCGGGGAGCTGTTTTTT. Translation: CASSLEGDPNTGELFF.

Ten or more counts support this clonotype. V usage is TRBV25-1 and J usage is TRBJ1-1; D not certain. In germline, CDR1 is MGHDK, CDR2 SYGVNS. The CDR3 is made up of 13 amino acids. V lost 4 bases and J 1 base, leaving 7 bases between the germline ends. The CDR3 region has the DNA TGTGCCAGCAGTGCTAGACAGAACACTGAAGCTTTCTTT. This sequence encodes CASSARQNTEAFF.

This clonotype was observed a few times. The J gene is TRBJ1-1, the V gene TRBV5-1, with no clear D. Trimming took off 0 bases at V and 0 bases at J, with 9 bases between the two ends. This CDR3 is built from 15 residues. The V gene's germline CDR1 is SGHRS and CDR2 YFSETQ. CDR3 loop: CASSLARDLNTEAFF. Written as DNA, the CDR3 is TGCGCCAGCAGCTTGGCCCGGGATTTGAACACTGAAGCTTTCTTT.

V gene TRBV2 combines with J gene TRBJ1-2; maybe TRBD1 (5 bases). This CDR3 is 13 amino acids long. From germline, CDR1 is SNHLY and CDR2 FYNNEI. Deletions cut 4 bases from V and 4 bases from J, with 10 bases between. The CDR3, as DNA: TGTGCCAGCAGTGCCAGGGAGGTCTATGGCTACACCTTC. It translates to CASSAREVYGYTF.

The chain links TRBV6-5 to TRBJ1-2, with TRBD1 matching 7 bases. CDR3 length: 11 residues. V shed 8 bases and J 6 bases; nucleotides not matched to a gene: 3. The germline V gene encodes CDR1 MNHEY and CDR2 SVGAGI. The CDR3 sequence is CASEGTDGYTF. The CDR3 DNA sequence: TGTGCCAGCGAGGGGACAGATGGCTACACCTTC.

This clonotype came up many times. The rearrangement joins TRBV12-3 or TRBV12-4 to TRBJ1-5, with D unresolved. CDR3 length: 15 amino acids. Trimming shortened V by 6 bases and J by 0 bases, and 12 bases separated the two germline ends. The CDR3 coding sequence is TGTGCCAGCAGCGTAACCGGGGTTAGCAATCAGCCCCAGCATTTT. Amino acids: CASSVTGVSNQPQHF.

This clonotype was seen more than once but under ten times. The chain recombines TRBV5-1 with TRBJ1-1; 7 bases line up with TRBD1. The J segment lost 4 bases and the V segment lost 4 bases, leaving 7 bases of the junction unmatched. The CDR3 has 14 residues. Germline CDR1 is SGHRS and CDR2 is YFSETQ. As DNA, the CDR3 is TGCGCCAGCAGCCAGGGACAGACTTTCACTGAAGCTTTCTTT. Protein: CASSQGQTFTEAFF.

This sequence joins TRBV11-2 and TRBJ2-1; D is unresolved. The germline V gene has CDR1 SGHAT and CDR2 FQNNGV. This CDR3 has 13 residues. Trimming left V 1 base short and J 9 bases short, with 10 bases between. CDR3 sequence: CASSLVMGSEQFF. The CDR3 coding sequence is TGTGCCAGCAGCTTAGTTATGGGTAGTGAGCAGTTCTTC. Variable domain in full (rest from reference TRBV11-2 and TRBJ2-1): EAGVAQSPRYKIIEKRQSVAFWCNPISGHATLYWYQQILGQGPKLLIQFQNNGVVDDSQLPKDRFSAERLKGVDSTLKIQPAKLEDSAVYLCASSLVMGSEQFFGPGTRLTVL.

This clonotype has a handful of counts. This chain joins TRBV6-1 and TRBJ2-2, with D uncertain. Germline-derived CDR1 and CDR2 are MNHNS and SASEGT. With 8 bases removed from V and 7 bases from J, the gap between germline ends came to 17 bases. This CDR3 has 14 amino acids. The chain's CDR3 is CASVPTLKGGELFF. In DNA, the CDR3 is TGTGCCAGCGTCCCAACTTTGAAGGGCGGGGAGCTGTTTTTT.

CDR3: CASSQDRTGANEKLFF. The CDR3 DNA reads as TGTGCCAGCAGCCAAGATCGAACAGGGGCTAATGAAAAACTGTTTTTT. V and J are TRBV4-2 and TRBJ1-4, with 7 bases fitting TRBD1. Germline CDR1 and CDR2: LGHNA and YNFKEQ. With 0 bases clipped from V and 3 bases from J, the junction kept 4 bases outside the gene matches. The CDR3 is 16 amino acids.

This clonotype was counted between two and nine times. This chain connects TRBV7-9 to TRBJ2-1; D might be TRBD1 (5 bases). The CDR3 has 17 amino acids. V was pared by 0 bases and J by 2 bases, with 14 bases between. CDR1 and CDR2 from the germline V gene are SEHNR and FQNEAQ (reference sequence). CDR3 protein: CASSLASGWVAYNEQFF. The CDR3 DNA follows: TGTGCCAGCAGCTTAGCCTCAGGGTGGGTTGCCTACAATGAGCAGTTCTTC.

In this sample, this clonotype turned up many times. For the CDR3, the DNA is TGTGCCAGCAGTTTTAGCAGGGACTATCAGCCCCAGCATTTT. This sequence encodes CASSFSRDYQPQHF. The chain recombines TRBV12-3 or TRBV12-4 with TRBJ1-5, with a tentative D call TRBD1 (5 bases). Between the trimmed V and J ends, which lost 3 bases and 5 bases, there was a span of 11 bases. The CDR3 is 14 residues long.

The chain has TRBV20-1 and TRBJ2-5; D uncertain. The V gene lost 1 base and the J gene lost 14 bases, with 14 bases spanning the gap. The length of the CDR3 is 11 residues. The V gene's germline CDR1 is DFQATT and CDR2 SNEGSKA (reference sequence). The CDR3 region is CSARAEKDLYF. CDR3 DNA: TGCAGTGCTAGAGCCGAGAAGGACCTTTACTTC.

This chain links TRBV7-3 with TRBJ2-1, with D tentatively TRBD2 (6 bases). CDR1 is SGHTA and CDR2 is FQGTGA in the germline V gene. This CDR3 region has 13 residues. The V and J ends lost 3 bases and 8 bases respectively, with 11 bases between them. This chain's CDR3 is CASSFRGRHEQFF. In DNA form, the CDR3 reads TGTGCCAGCAGCTTTCGGGGGAGGCATGAGCAGTTCTTC.

A remark on this clonotype: Being one base from a much bigger clone, this may be a read error. The chain uses TRBV7-2 and TRBJ2-3; TRBD2 matches 9 bases. Germline CDR1 and CDR2: SGHTA and FQGNSA. With 6 bases clipped from V and 1 base from J, the junction kept 2 bases outside the gene matches. This CDR3 has 14 amino acids. CDR3 amino acids: CASRIAGGTDTQYF. The CDR3 DNA reads as TGTGCCAGCAGAATAGCGGGGGGCACAGATACGCAGTATTTT.

This clonotype was picked up a small number of times. The chain couples TRBV5-1 to TRBJ2-5; D is undetermined. Deletions cut 7 bases from V and 1 base from J, with 8 bases between. Germline V CDR1 and CDR2: SGHRS, YFSETQ. The CDR3 extends over 12 amino acids. CDR3 loop: CASRPGQETQYF. The CDR3 coding sequence is TGCGCCAGCCGTCCGGGCCAAGAGACCCAGTACTTC.

The chain is built from TRBV20-1 and TRBJ2-1; 10 bases line up with TRBD2. The CDR3 runs to 16 residues. Germline CDR1 is DFQATT and CDR2 is SNEGSKA (reference sequence). The V gene end was trimmed by 1 base and the J gene end by 1 base; junction bases not matched to a gene: 4. Here the CDR3 DNA reads TGCAGTGCTAGAGCTAGCGGGGGCCCATCCTACAATGAGCAGTTCTTC. Protein: CSARASGGPSYNEQFF.

In this sample, this clonotype turned up a few times. J is TRBJ2-7 and V is TRBV4-3; TRBD2 aligns across 7 bases. The CDR3 is 15 amino acids. The J segment lost 2 bases and the V segment lost 0 bases, leaving 4 bases of the junction unmatched. Germline values: CDR1 LGHNA, CDR2 YSLEER. CDR3 DNA sequence: TGCGCCAGCAGCCAAGATAGCGGGCGGGCCTACGAGCAGTACTTC. Translated: CASSQDSGRAYEQYF.

V usage is TRBV4-1 and J usage is TRBJ1-1; maybe TRBD1 (5 bases). Germline values: CDR1 MGHRA, CDR2 YSYEKL. There are 14 residues in the CDR3. The germline V and J ends were trimmed by 7 bases and 7 bases, with 19 bases remaining between them. CDR3 in DNA: TGCGCCAGCAACACCGGGGACCGTAGCGTTGAAGCTTTCTTT. Protein product: CASNTGDRSVEAFF.

In its sample, this clonotype was seen a few times. V and J are TRBV20-1 and TRBJ2-7; TRBD2 agrees at 9 bases. Trimming removed 6 bases from V and 2 bases from J; junction bases left unmatched: 20. CDR1 and CDR2 (germline): DFQATT, SNEGSKA (reference sequence). There are 18 residues in the CDR3. The CDR3 is CSAAPLVASGTMPYEQYF. CDR3 DNA: TGCAGTGCCGCCCCCCTAGTGGCTAGCGGGACTATGCCCTACGAGCAGTACTTC.

This clonotype has only a few counts. The rearrangement joins TRBV6-5 to TRBJ2-1; 11 nucleotides line up with TRBD2. With 0 bases clipped from V and 3 bases from J, the junction kept 7 bases outside the gene matches. CDR1 is MNHEY, CDR2 SVGAGI, per germline. The CDR3 contains 18 residues. CDR3 sequence: CASSYSNLLAGVYNEQFF. The CDR3 DNA sequence: TGTGCCAGCAGTTACTCGAATTTACTAGCGGGGGTCTACAATGAGCAGTTCTTC.